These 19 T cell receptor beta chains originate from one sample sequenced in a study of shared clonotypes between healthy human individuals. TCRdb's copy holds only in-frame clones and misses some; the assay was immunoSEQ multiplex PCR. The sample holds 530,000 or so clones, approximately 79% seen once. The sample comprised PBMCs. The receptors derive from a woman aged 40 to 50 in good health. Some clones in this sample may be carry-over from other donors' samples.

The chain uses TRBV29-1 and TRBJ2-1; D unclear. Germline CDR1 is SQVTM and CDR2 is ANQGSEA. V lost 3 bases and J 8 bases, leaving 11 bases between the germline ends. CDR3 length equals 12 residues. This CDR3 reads CSVDDQLHEQFF. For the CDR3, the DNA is TGCAGCGTTGACGATCAATTGCATGAGCAGTTCTTC.

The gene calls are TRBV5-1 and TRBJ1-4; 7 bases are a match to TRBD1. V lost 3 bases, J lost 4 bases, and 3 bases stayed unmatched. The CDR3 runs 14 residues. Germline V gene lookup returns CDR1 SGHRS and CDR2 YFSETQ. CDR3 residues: CASSSGQNNEKLFF. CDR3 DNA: TGCGCCAGCAGCTCGGGACAGAATAATGAAAAACTGTTTTTT.

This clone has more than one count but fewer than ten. The CDR3 region has the DNA TGTGCCAGCAGTAACCTCGAGGGGTGGCAATCCTACGAGCAGTACTTC. Translation: CASSNLEGWQSYEQYF. The V and J genes are TRBV28 and TRBJ2-7; D possibly uses TRBD1 or TRBD2 (5 bases each). This CDR3 spans 16 amino acids. V lost 5 bases and J 1 base, leaving 18 bases between the germline ends. From germline, CDR1 is MDHEN and CDR2 SYDVKM.

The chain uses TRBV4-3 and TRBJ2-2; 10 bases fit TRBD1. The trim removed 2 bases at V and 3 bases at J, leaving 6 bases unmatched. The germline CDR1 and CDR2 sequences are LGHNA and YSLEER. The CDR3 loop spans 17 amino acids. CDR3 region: CASSQSGTGAYTGELFF. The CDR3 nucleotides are TGCGCCAGCAGCCAATCAGGGACAGGGGCCTACACCGGGGAGCTGTTTTTT.

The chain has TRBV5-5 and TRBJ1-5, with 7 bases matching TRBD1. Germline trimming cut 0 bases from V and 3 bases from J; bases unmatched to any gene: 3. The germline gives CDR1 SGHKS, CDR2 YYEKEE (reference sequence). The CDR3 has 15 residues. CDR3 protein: CASSLGGTANQPQHF. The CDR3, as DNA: TGTGCCAGCAGCTTGGGGGGGACAGCCAATCAGCCCCAGCATTTT.

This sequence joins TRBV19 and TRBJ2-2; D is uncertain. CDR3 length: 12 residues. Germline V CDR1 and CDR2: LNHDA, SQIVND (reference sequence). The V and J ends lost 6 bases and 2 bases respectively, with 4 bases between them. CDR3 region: CASRKNTGELFF. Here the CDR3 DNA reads TGTGCCAGTAGGAAAAACACCGGGGAGCTGTTTTTT.

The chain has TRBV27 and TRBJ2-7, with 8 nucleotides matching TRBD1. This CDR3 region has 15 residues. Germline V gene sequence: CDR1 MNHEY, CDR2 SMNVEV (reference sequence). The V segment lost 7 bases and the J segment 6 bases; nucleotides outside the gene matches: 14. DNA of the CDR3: TGTGCCAGCATCCCCCCCGGGGGACAGGTTTCCGAGCAGTACTTC. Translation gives CASIPPGGQVSEQYF.

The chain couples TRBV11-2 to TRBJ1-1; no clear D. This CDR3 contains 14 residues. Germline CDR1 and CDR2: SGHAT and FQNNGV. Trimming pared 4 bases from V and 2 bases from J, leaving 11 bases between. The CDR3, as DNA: TGTGCCAGCAGCTACGATTGGGCCAACACTGAAGCTTTCTTT. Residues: CASSYDWANTEAFF.

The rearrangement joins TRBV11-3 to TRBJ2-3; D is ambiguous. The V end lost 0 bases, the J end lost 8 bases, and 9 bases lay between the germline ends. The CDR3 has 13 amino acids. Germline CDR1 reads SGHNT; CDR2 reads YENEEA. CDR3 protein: CASSLDYRGTQYF. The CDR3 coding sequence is TGTGCCAGCAGCTTAGATTACCGCGGTACGCAGTATTTT.

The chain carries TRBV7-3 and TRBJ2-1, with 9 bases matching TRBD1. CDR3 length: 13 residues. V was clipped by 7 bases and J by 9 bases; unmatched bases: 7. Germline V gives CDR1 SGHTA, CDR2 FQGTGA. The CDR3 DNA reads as TGTGCCAGCACCTGGGGACAGGGCGGTGAGCAGTTCTTC. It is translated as CASTWGQGGEQFF.

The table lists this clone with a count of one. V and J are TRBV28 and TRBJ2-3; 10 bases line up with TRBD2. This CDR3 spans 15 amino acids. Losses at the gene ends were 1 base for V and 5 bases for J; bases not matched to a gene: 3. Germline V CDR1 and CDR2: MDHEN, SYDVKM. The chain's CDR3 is CASSLSGLAEDTQYF. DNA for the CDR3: TGTGCCAGCAGTTTATCTGGACTAGCGGAAGATACGCAGTATTTT.

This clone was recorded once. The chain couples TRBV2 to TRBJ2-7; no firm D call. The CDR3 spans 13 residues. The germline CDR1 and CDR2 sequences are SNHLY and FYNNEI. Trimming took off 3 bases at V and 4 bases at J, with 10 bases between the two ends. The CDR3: CASSEQAKYEQYF. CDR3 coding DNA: TGTGCCAGCAGTGAGCAGGCGAAGTACGAGCAGTACTTC.

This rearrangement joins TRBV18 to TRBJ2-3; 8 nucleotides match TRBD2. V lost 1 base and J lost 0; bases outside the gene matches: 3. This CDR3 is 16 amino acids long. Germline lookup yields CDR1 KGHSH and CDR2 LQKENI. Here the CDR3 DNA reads TGTGCCAGCTCACCACAGCTAGCGGGCAGCACAGATACGCAGTATTTT. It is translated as CASSPQLAGSTDTQYF. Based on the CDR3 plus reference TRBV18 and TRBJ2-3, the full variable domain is NAGVMQNPRHLVRRRGQEARLRCSPMKGHSHVYWYRQLPEEGLKFMVYLQKENIIDESGMPKERFSAEFPKEGPSILRIQQVVRGDSAAYFCASSPQLAGSTDTQYFGPGTRLTVL.

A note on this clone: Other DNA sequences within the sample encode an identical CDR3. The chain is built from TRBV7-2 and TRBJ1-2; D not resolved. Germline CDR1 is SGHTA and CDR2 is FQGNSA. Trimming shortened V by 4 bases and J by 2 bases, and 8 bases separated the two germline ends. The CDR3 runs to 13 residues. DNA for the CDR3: TGTGCCAGCAGCTCAGGACGGAACTATGGCTACACCTTC. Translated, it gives CASSSGRNYGYTF. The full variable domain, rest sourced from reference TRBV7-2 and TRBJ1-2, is GAGVSQSPSNKVTEKGKDVELRCDPISGHTALYWYRQSLGQGLEFLIYFQGNSAPDKSGLPSDRFSAERTGGSVSTLTIQRTQQEDSAVYLCASSSGRNYGYTFGSGTRLTVV.

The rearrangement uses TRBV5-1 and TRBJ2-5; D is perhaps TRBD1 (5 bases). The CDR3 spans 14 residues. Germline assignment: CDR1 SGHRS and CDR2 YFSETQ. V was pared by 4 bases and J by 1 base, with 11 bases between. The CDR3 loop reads CASSVTASQETQYF. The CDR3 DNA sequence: TGCGCCAGCAGCGTGACAGCGTCCCAAGAGACCCAGTACTTC.

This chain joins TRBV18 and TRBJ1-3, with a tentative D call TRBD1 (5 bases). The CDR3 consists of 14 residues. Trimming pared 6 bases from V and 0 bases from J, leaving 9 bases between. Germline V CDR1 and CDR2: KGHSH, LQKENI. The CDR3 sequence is CASSGGLSGNTIYF. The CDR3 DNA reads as TGTGCCAGCTCGGGGGGTCTCTCTGGAAACACCATATATTTT. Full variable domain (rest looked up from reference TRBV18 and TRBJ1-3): NAGVMQNPRHLVRRRGQEARLRCSPMKGHSHVYWYRQLPEEGLKFMVYLQKENIIDESGMPKERFSAEFPKEGPSILRIQQVVRGDSAAYFCASSGGLSGNTIYFGEGSWLTVV.

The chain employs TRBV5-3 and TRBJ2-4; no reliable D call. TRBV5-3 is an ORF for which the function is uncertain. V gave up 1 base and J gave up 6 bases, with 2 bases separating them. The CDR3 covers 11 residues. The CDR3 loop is CARSLINIQYF. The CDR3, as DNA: TGTGCCAGAAGCTTGATAAACATTCAGTACTTC.

CDR3 amino acids: CASSLEWGAGSPLHF. In DNA, the CDR3 is TGTGCCAGCAGCTTAGAGTGGGGGGCTGGCTCACCCCTCCACTTT. The chain has TRBV7-6 and TRBJ1-6; tentatively, D is TRBD1 (6 bases). The CDR3 is 15 amino acids. Germline V CDR1 and CDR2: SGHVS, FNYEAQ. V shed 1 base and J shed 10 bases, with 14 bases lying between them.

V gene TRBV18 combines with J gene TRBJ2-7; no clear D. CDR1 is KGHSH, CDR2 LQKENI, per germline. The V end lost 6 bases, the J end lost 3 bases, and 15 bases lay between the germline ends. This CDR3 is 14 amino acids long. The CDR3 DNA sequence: TGTGCCAGCTCCCCCCCCGTTAGCAGCTACGAGCAGTACTTC. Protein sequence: CASSPPVSSYEQYF. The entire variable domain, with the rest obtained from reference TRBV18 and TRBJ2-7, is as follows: NAGVMQNPRHLVRRRGQEARLRCSPMKGHSHVYWYRQLPEEGLKFMVYLQKENIIDESGMPKERFSAEFPKEGPSILRIQQVVRGDSAAYFCASSPPVSSYEQYFGPGTRLTVT.